This T cell receptor beta chain is drawn from a study of T cell changes during pregnancy in multiple sclerosis. From germline, CDR1 is SGHTA and CDR2 FQGNSA. This CDR3 region has 14 residues. Trimming took 5 bases from V and 3 from J; bases not matched to a gene: 3. As to this clone: Within the sample, other DNA sequences also encode this same CDR3.

Measured with immunoSEQ multiplex PCR; TCRdb has only the in-frame clones, and not every one. The sample yields about 100,000 clones, approximately 94% seen once. The specimen was peripheral blood, collected before pregnancy. This clonotype was obtained from a female donor with multiple sclerosis, enrolled in a pregnancy study. This sequence joins TRBV7-2 and TRBJ1-3, with 8 bases identical to TRBD1. Here the CDR3 reads CASSTGTGGNTIYF. The CDR3 region has the DNA TGTGCCAGCAGCACTGGGACAGGTGGAAACACCATATATTTT. The full variable domain, with the rest looked up from reference TRBV7-2 and TRBJ1-3, is GAGVSQSPSNKVTEKGKDVELRCDPISGHTALYWYRQSLGQGLEFLIYFQGNSAPDKSGLPSDRFSAERTGGSVSTLTIQRTQQEDSAVYLCASSTGTGGNTIYFGEGSWLTVV.